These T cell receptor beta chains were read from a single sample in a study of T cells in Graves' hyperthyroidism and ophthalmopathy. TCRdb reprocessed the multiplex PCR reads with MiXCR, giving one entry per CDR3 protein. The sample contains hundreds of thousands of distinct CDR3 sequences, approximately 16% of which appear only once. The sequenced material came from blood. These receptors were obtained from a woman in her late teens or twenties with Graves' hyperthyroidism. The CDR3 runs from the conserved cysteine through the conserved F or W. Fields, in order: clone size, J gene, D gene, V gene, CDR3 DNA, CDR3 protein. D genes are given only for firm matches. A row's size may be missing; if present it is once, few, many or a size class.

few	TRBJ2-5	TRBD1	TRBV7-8	TGTGCCAGCAGCGGACGACAGGGCTGGGCTAGAGAGACCCAGTACTTC	CASSGRQGWARETQYF
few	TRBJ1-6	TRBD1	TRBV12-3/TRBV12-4	TGTGCCAGCAGTTTTGGGACAGGGGGCTTGGGTTCACCCCTCCACTTT	CASSFGTGGLGSPLHF
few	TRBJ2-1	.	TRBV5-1	TGCGCCAGCAGCCCCCTAGCCAGGTTCGGCTACAATGAGCAGTTCTTC	CASSPLARFGYNEQFF
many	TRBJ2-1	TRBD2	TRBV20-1	TGCAGCCTCCTGGGACTAGCGGAGCAGTTCTTC	CSLLGLAEQFF
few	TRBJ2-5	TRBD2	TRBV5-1	TGCGCCAGCAGCTTGGCCTGGGGACTAGCGGGACAGACCCAGTACTTC	CASSLAWGLAGQTQYF
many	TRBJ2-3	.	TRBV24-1	TGTGCCACCAGCGAAGCCGACGGCACAGATACGCAGTATTTT	CATSEADGTDTQYF
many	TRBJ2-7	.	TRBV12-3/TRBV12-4	TGTGCCAGCAGGCGCAGTGGAAACGTCCCCTACGAGCAGTACTTC	CASRRSGNVPYEQYF
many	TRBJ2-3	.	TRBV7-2	TGTGCCAGCAGTCCAGGGTTCGATACGCAGTATTTT	CASSPGFDTQYF
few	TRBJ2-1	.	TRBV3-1	TGTGCCAGCAGCCAAGGGGTTAGTTGGCAGTTCTTC	CASSQGVSWQFF
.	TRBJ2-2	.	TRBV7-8	TGTGCCAGCAGCTTAGGTTGGGACCCTAATTGGGACACCGGGGAGCTGTTTTTT	CASSLGWDPNWDTGELFF
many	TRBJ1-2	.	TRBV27	TGTGCCAGCAGTCCAAACGGCGGGTCGTGGCAGGCTCAACCCAACTATGGCTACACCTTC	CASSPNGGSWQAQPNYGYTF
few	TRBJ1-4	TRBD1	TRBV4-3	TGCGCCAGCAGCCATGGTACAGGGGGAGGTGAAAAACTGTTTTTT	CASSHGTGGGEKLFF
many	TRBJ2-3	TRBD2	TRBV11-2	TGTGCCAGCAGCCGTCTAGCGGGAGGGTTTCGTACAGATACGCAGTATTTT	CASSRLAGGFRTDTQYF
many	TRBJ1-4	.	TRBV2	TGTGCCAGCAGTGAAGCGCTGCGGTTTGGGGAAAAACTGTTTTTT	CASSEALRFGEKLFF
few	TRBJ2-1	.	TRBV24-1	TGTGCCACCAGTGACCGTAATGAGCAGTTCTTC	CATSDRNEQFF
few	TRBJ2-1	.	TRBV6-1	TGTGCCGGACAGAGGTACTCCTACAATGAGCAGTTCTTC	CAGQRYSYNEQFF
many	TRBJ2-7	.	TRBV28	TGTGCCAGCAGTTTATACCGATTGGAGCAGTACTTC	CASSLYRLEQYF
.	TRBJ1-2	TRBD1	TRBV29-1	TGCAGCGTTGAGGCGACAGGGACCTATGGCTACACCTTC	CSVEATGTYGYTF
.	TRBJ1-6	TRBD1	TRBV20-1	TGCAGTGCTCACAACGACAGGGAGAATTCACCCCTCCACTTT	CSAHNDRENSPLHF
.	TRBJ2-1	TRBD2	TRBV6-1	TGTGCCAGCAGGGATGGACTAGCGGGGGGGTCGAATGAGCAGTTCTTC	CASRDGLAGGSNEQFF
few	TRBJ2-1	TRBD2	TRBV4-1	TGCGCCAGCAGCCAGAGCGGGAGTTTCTACAATGAGCAGTTCTTC	CASSQSGSFYNEQFF
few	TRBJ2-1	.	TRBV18	TGTGCCAGCTCCCCGGGGGCAAAGGCCAATGAGCAGTTCTTC	CASSPGAKANEQFF
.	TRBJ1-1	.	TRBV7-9	TGTGCCAGCAGCTTAGGGCGGGGGGAGAACACTGAAGCTTTCTTT	CASSLGRGENTEAFF
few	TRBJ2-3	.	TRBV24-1	TGTGCCACCAGTGCCCTCACAGATACGCAGTATTTT	CATSALTDTQYF
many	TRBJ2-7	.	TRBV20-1	TGCAGTGCTAGTAGTCCAGGTCCCTTCGAGCAGTACTTC	CSASSPGPFEQYF
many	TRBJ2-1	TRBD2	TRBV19	TGTGCCAGTAGTATAAGGGCTAGCGGAGGTAGGAATGAGCAGTTCTTC	CASSIRASGGRNEQFF
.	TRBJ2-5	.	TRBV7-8	TGTGCCAGCAGCCCCACGGGACTCCAAGAGACCCAGTACTTC	CASSPTGLQETQYF
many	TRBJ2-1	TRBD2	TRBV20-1	TGCAGTGCTAGCCGCCACTTTGGACTAGCGGGAGTAGAAGAGCAGTTCTTC	CSASRHFGLAGVEEQFF
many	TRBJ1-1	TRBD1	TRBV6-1	TGTGCCAGCAGCCTAACGAGGGGGCGCGGGGCTGACACTGAAGCTTTCTTT	CASSLTRGRGADTEAFF
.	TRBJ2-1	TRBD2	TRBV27	TGTGCCAGCAGTCGGACTAGCGGGATTCCCCCCTACAATGAGCAGTTCTTC	CASSRTSGIPPYNEQFF
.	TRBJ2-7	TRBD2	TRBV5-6	TGTGCCAGCACCTCGGGGACTAGCGGGAGTTTCGAGCAGTACTTC	CASTSGTSGSFEQYF
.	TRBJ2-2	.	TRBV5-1	TGCGCCAGCGGGATTACTGGCGCCGGGGAGCTGTTTTTT	CASGITGAGELFF
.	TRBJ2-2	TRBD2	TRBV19	TGTGCCAGTAGTAGGTACGGGGGGAGCACCGGGGAGCTGTTTTTT	CASSRYGGSTGELFF
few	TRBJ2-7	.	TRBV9	TGTGCCAGCAGCCCCCAGGAGGACGAGCAGTACTTC	CASSPQEDEQYF
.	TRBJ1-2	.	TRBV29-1	TGCAGCGTTGAAGATCGACAGGCTAACTATGGCTACACCTTC	CSVEDRQANYGYTF
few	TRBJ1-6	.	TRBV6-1	TGTGCCAGCAGTGAAAGGGCAGGGCGAAGCTCCTATAATTCACCCCTCCACTTT	CASSERAGRSSYNSPLHF
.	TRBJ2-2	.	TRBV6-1	TGTGCCAGCAGAACCGGGACGGAGAACACCGGGGAGCTGTTTTTT	CASRTGTENTGELFF
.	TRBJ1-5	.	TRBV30	TGTGCCTGGAGTGAGGGGGGTAATCAGCCCCAGCATTTT	CAWSEGGNQPQHF
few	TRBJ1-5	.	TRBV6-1	TGTGCCAGACAGAGGGAGAGCAATCAGCCCCAGCATTTT	CARQRESNQPQHF
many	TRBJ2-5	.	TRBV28	TGTGCCAGCAGTTTAGGGCCAAGGGGGCAAGAGACCCAGTACTTC	CASSLGPRGQETQYF
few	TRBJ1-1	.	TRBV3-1	TGTGCCAGCAGCCAAGGGGGGGAGGGTACTGAAGCTTTCTTT	CASSQGGEGTEAFF
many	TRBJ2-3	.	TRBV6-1	TGTGCCAGCAGTATTATGGCGGCAAGTAGCACAGATACGCAGTATTTT	CASSIMAASSTDTQYF
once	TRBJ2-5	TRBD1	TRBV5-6	TGTGCCAGCACCTCCACGCTCAGGGGGCGCAAAGAGACCCAGTACTTC	CASTSTLRGRKETQYF
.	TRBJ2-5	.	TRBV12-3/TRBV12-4	TGTGCCAGCAGTCCCAGGGCCCGCTTGTACTTC	CASSPRARLYF
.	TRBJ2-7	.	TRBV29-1	TGCAGCGTTGAATTAGGGCAGCACGACGAGCAGTACTTC	CSVELGQHDEQYF
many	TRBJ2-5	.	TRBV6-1	TGTGCCAGCAACGACCGGGGGAGAGAGACCCAGTACTTC	CASNDRGRETQYF
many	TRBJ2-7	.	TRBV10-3	TGTGCCATCAGTGTATTATTAGGAGCCGCAGCCTCCGAGCAGTACTTC	CAISVLLGAAASEQYF
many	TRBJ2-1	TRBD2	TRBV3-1	TGTGCCAGCAGCCAACGTCTAGCGGACTCCTACAATGAGCAGTTCTTC	CASSQRLADSYNEQFF
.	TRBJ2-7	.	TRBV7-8	TGTGCCAGCAGCTTATCAGACACCTACTACGAGCAGTACTTC	CASSLSDTYYEQYF
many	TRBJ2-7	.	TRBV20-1	TGCAGTGCTACACCCCAGGGGGGAGTCACCTACGAGCAGTACTTC	CSATPQGGVTYEQYF
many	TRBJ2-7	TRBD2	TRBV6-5	TGTGCCAGCAGTTACTCGTTAGCGGGGGACCGGGAGCAGTACTTC	CASSYSLAGDREQYF
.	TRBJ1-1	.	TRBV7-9	TGTGCCAGCAGCCCGGGGGGGGTCCGGAGGGCTTTCTTT	CASSPGGVRRAFF